The 21 T cell receptor beta chains in this list originate from one sample, sequenced in a study of shared clonotypes between healthy human individuals. TCRdb's copy holds only in-frame clones and misses some; the assay was immunoSEQ multiplex PCR. The sample carries 600,000 to 700,000 clones, around four fifths recorded once. Sequencing input: memory CD4+ T cells sorted from blood. Subset noted: CD45RA-negative fraction. The receptors were gathered from a woman in her twenties or thirties in good health.

This clone was picked up a small number of times. The chain employs TRBV6-1 and TRBJ1-4; 10 bases are shared with TRBD1. The germline gives CDR1 MNHNS, CDR2 SASEGT. The V segment lost 9 bases and the J segment 8 bases; nucleotides outside the gene matches: 3. There are 12 residues in the CDR3. The CDR3 is CASGTGAEKLFF. The CDR3 bases are TGTGCCAGTGGGACAGGGGCGGAAAAACTGTTTTTT.

This clone was seen more than once but under ten times. V and J are TRBV5-1 and TRBJ1-1; 10 positions agree with TRBD1. CDR3 length: 17 residues. The germline CDR1 and CDR2 sequences are SGHRS and YFSETQ. Trimming took 0 bases from V and 0 from J; bases not matched to a gene: 5. The CDR3 DNA follows: TGCGCCAGCAGCTTGGCCGGGACAGGGGCGGTGAACACTGAAGCTTTCTTT. Translation: CASSLAGTGAVNTEAFF.

This rearrangement joins TRBV20-1 to TRBJ1-1, with a tentative D call TRBD1 (5 bases). Germline-derived CDR1 and CDR2 are DFQATT and SNEGSKA (reference sequence). CDR3 size: 11 residues. This CDR3 is CITGGDTEAFF. Written as DNA, the CDR3 is TGCATTACCGGGGGAGACACTGAAGCTTTCTTT.

V usage is TRBV28 and J usage is TRBJ2-1, with D possibly being TRBD1 or TRBD2 (6 bases each). The ends were cut back, 7 bases at V and 2 bases at J, with 9 bases in the middle. Germline assignment: CDR1 MDHEN and CDR2 SYDVKM. The CDR3 has 13 residues. CDR3 DNA sequence: TGTGCCAGCACAGGGGAGGCCTACAATGAGCAGTTCTTC. Its translation: CASTGEAYNEQFF.

The chain recombines TRBV9 with TRBJ2-1; D is perhaps TRBD1 (5 bases). V was pared by 0 bases and J by 0 bases, with 10 bases between. The CDR3 extends over 16 amino acids. Germline assignment: CDR1 SGDLS and CDR2 YYNGEE. The CDR3 loop reads CASSVGGRVSYNEQFF. The CDR3 nucleotides read TGTGCCAGCAGCGTAGGCGGCAGGGTCTCCTACAATGAGCAGTTCTTC.

This sequence joins TRBV21-1 and TRBJ2-5. TRBV21-1 corresponds to a pseudogene. The CDR3 consists of 15 residues. CDR3 protein: CASRDGLEPKETQYF. The CDR3 region has the DNA TGTGCCAGCAGGGACGGGCTCGAACCGAAAGAGACCCAGTACTTC.

The rearrangement links TRBV19 to TRBJ2-3, with D possibly being TRBD1 (5 bases). The CDR3 contains 13 residues. Germline V gene sequence: CDR1 LNHDA, CDR2 SQIVND (reference sequence). The germline V and J ends were trimmed by 5 bases and 2 bases, with 8 bases remaining between them. The CDR3 sequence is CASSVDNTDTQYF. CDR3 DNA sequence: TGTGCCAGTAGTGTGGACAACACAGATACGCAGTATTTT.

The chain is built from TRBV6-5 and TRBJ2-2; D unresolved. V lost 6 bases and J 7 bases, leaving 9 bases between the germline ends. Germline V gene sequence: CDR1 MNHEY, CDR2 SVGAGI. This CDR3 region has 12 residues. The DNA for the CDR3 is TGTGCCAGCAGCGGCCCGGGCGGGGAGCTGTTTTTT. Translation gives CASSGPGGELFF.

This clone has a single count. The chain is built from TRBV18 and TRBJ2-7, with 10 bases identical to TRBD1. The CDR3 consists of 16 residues. Germline-derived CDR1 and CDR2 are KGHSH and LQKENI. V gave up 6 bases and J gave up 6 bases; unmatched junction bases: 14. CDR3 sequence: CASSPPSAGTGVEQYF. DNA of the CDR3: TGTGCCAGCTCCCCCCCGTCGGCGGGGACAGGGGTCGAGCAGTACTTC.

The table lists this clone with a few counts. The same CDR3 also results from other DNA sequences found in this sample. This rearrangement joins TRBV6-1 to TRBJ1-5; D is ambiguous. V was pared by 2 bases and J by 7 bases, with 6 bases between. The CDR3 totals 12 residues. Germline V gene data show CDR1 as MNHNS and CDR2 as SASEGT. The CDR3 protein is CASSELGQPQHF. The CDR3 DNA follows: TGTGCCAGCAGTGAACTGGGACAGCCCCAGCATTTT.

This chain links TRBV4-1 with TRBJ2-7, with TRBD2 matching 7 bases. The germline gives CDR1 MGHRA, CDR2 YSYEKL. This CDR3 has 15 residues. The trim removed 0 bases at V and 3 bases at J, leaving 5 bases unmatched. CDR3 loop: CASSQERKRDYEQYF. The CDR3 coding sequence is TGCGCCAGCAGCCAAGAGAGGAAGCGGGACTACGAGCAGTACTTC.

J is TRBJ1-1 and V is TRBV6-5; tentative D call: TRBD1 (5 bases). This CDR3 contains 13 residues. Looked up from germline, CDR1 is MNHEY and CDR2 is SVGAGI. The V end lost 2 bases, the J end lost 5 bases, and 9 bases lay between the germline ends. Here the CDR3 DNA reads TGTGCCAGCAGTTACATGAGGGGTACTGAAGCTTTCTTT. Translated, it gives CASSYMRGTEAFF.

The chain links TRBV15 to TRBJ2-5, with no clear D. Per the germline V gene, CDR1 is LNHNV and CDR2 is YYDKDF (reference sequence). The CDR3 has 13 amino acids. Trimming shortened V by 0 bases and J by 7 bases, and 9 bases separated the two germline ends. CDR3 sequence: CATSRDRVGTQYF. The DNA for the CDR3 is TGTGCCACCAGCAGAGATCGTGTGGGGACCCAGTACTTC.

This chain connects TRBV6-5 to TRBJ1-2, with D perhaps TRBD1 (5 bases). Trimming took 4 bases from V and 1 from J, leaving 16 bases between them. Germline V gene data show CDR1 as MNHEY and CDR2 as SVGAGI. The CDR3 is made up of 16 amino acids. CDR3 sequence: CASSSGTDVFNYGYTF. CDR3 DNA: TGTGCCAGCAGTTCCGGGACGGACGTTTTTAACTATGGCTACACCTTC.

As to this clone: A much larger clone differs by one base, so this may be a read error. The chain is built from TRBV14 and TRBJ1-1; D gene unclear. Germline V CDR1 and CDR2: SGHDN, FVKESK. The CDR3 has 13 residues. V shed 0 bases and J shed 1 base, with 3 bases lying between them. The CDR3 spells CASSQDRNTEAFF. DNA of the CDR3: TGTGCCAGCAGCCAAGACAGGAACACTGAAGCTTTCTTT.

The V and J genes are TRBV4-1 and TRBJ1-4; TRBD1 agrees at 12 bases. Germline-derived CDR1 and CDR2 are MGHRA and YSYEKL. The CDR3 has 16 amino acids. V lost 6 bases, J lost 7 bases, and 9 bases stayed unmatched. CDR3 nucleotides: TGCGCCAGCAGTCCCGGGACAGGGGGCAACGGTGAAAAACTGTTTTTT. Protein sequence: CASSPGTGGNGEKLFF.

Details on this clone: It may be a read error: a sequence one base away is much more abundant. This chain connects TRBV11-2 to TRBJ1-1, with D perhaps TRBD1 (6 bases). Germline CDR1 and CDR2: SGHAT and FQNNGV. This CDR3 has 15 amino acids. The CDR3 DNA reads as TGTGCCAGCAGCTTACTTACAGGGACTAACACTGAAGCTTCCTTT. Residues: CASSLLTGTNTEASF. The full variable domain, its missing parts supplied by reference TRBV11-2 and TRBJ1-1, is EAGVAQSPRYKIIEKRQSVAFWCNPISGHATLYWYQQILGQGPKLLIQFQNNGVVDDSQLPKDRFSAERLKGVDSTLKIQPAKLEDSAVYLCASSLLTGTNTEASFGQGTRLTVV.

V usage is TRBV10-3 and J usage is TRBJ1-2; TRBD1 is a possible D gene (5 bases). V lost 10 bases and J lost 4, with 13 bases in between. The CDR3 loop spans 12 amino acids. In germline, CDR1 is ENHRY, CDR2 SYGVKD. CDR3 nucleotide sequence: TGTGCCACCGCAAACGGGGGCTATGGCTACACCTTC. Translating it yields CATANGGYGYTF.

This clone was detected only once. V is TRBV10-3 and J is TRBJ1-4; D unresolved. Per the germline V gene, CDR1 is ENHRY and CDR2 is SYGVKD. V was trimmed by 4 bases and J by 8 bases, leaving 14 bases between them. CDR3 length: 14 amino acids. The CDR3 here is CAISGSASGEKLFF. The CDR3 region has the DNA TGTGCCATCAGTGGTTCGGCCTCCGGAGAAAAACTGTTTTTT.

This chain connects TRBV5-5 to TRBJ1-3, with unresolved D. V was trimmed by 2 bases and J by 3 bases, leaving 3 bases between them. This CDR3 contains 12 residues. Germline-derived CDR1 and CDR2 are SGHKS and YYEKEE (reference sequence). DNA for the CDR3: TGTGCCAGCAGCTTAGGTGGAAACACCATATATTTT. It translates to CASSLGGNTIYF.

On this clone itself: The same CDR3 arises from other DNA sequences in this sample as well. The J gene is TRBJ1-2, the V gene TRBV18; no definite D call. The ends were cut back, 5 bases at V and 2 bases at J, with 9 bases in the middle. CDR3 size: 13 residues. The V gene's germline CDR1 is KGHSH and CDR2 LQKENI. The chain's CDR3 is CASSETVNYGYTF. Here the CDR3 DNA reads TGTGCCAGCTCAGAAACAGTAAACTATGGCTACACCTTC.